This T cell receptor beta chain was sequenced during a study of shared clonotypes between healthy human individuals. Study outcomes and limitations: Clonotypes shared by all four donors outscored non-shared clonotypes in generation probability. The sole specimen, blood, was sampled, and tissue repertoires likely differ. A small donor pool kept down the genetic and exposure-history diversity that was represented.

On this clone: The antigen is unknown.

The V gene's germline CDR1 is SGHRS and CDR2 YFSETQ. With 2 bases removed from V and 6 bases from J, the gap between germline ends came to 15 bases. CDR3 size: 14 residues. Methods used by the authors: Filtering differed because ImmunoSEQ produced junction-only sequences that carried no quality scores. The data were produced by immunoSEQ multiplex PCR, yet TCRdb's version contains in-frame clones alone and is incomplete. V and J calls and clone size come straight from that table; D and trimming were deduced from the DNA. The profile shows hundreds of thousands of clones, roughly 70% of them singletons.

The chain uses TRBV5-1 and TRBJ2-7, with D perhaps matching TRBD1 (5 bases). Sequencing used memory CD4+ T cells sorted from blood. Stated subset: CD45RA-negative fraction. The sequence came from a woman aged 25 to 39 in good health. CDR3 in DNA: TGCGCCAGCAGCTTTCAGGGCCCGCCTAGCGAGCAGTACTTC. Translated, it gives CASSFQGPPSEQYF.